A selection of T cell receptor beta chains follows, all from one sample in a study of CD8+ T cells in alopecia areata. Libraries were prepared by immunoSEQ multiplex PCR; TCRdb keeps only in-frame clonotypes and omits some of them. This sample has over 200,000 clones, with over 60% found just once. The sample here was CD4+ T cells sorted from blood, taken at week 4, from a patient treated with tofacitinib. The receptors stem from a human donor with alopecia areata. CDR3s include the opening cysteine and the closing phenylalanine or tryptophan. D genes are given only for firm matches. Expanded clones get a size class; other rows say once, few or many, or leave the size out.

d_gene: NA
j_gene: TRBJ2-1
abundance: NA
v_gene: TRBV23-1
CDR3aa: CASSRAQLDTYNEQFF
CDR3nt: TGCGCCAGCAGTCGGGCTCAATTGGACACCTACAATGAGCAGTTCTTC

d_gene: NA
j_gene: TRBJ2-7
abundance: NA
v_gene: TRBV10-2
CDR3aa: CASTQAASYEQYF
CDR3nt: TGCGCCAGCACCCAGGCAGCGAGCTACGAGCAGTACTTC

d_gene: NA
j_gene: TRBJ2-3
abundance: NA
v_gene: TRBV30
CDR3aa: CAWSADSYTDTQYF
CDR3nt: TGTGCCTGGAGTGCGGACAGCTACACAGATACGCAGTATTTT

d_gene: TRBD2
j_gene: TRBJ2-3
abundance: NA
v_gene: TRBV28
CDR3aa: CASSISGATDTQYF
CDR3nt: TGTGCCAGCAGTATTAGCGGGGCCACAGATACGCAGTATTTT

d_gene: NA
j_gene: TRBJ2-3
abundance: few
v_gene: TRBV25-1
CDR3aa: CASHLGGGGTDTQYF
CDR3nt: TGTGCCAGCCATTTAGGAGGGGGCGGAACAGATACGCAGTATTTT

d_gene: NA
j_gene: TRBJ2-6
abundance: NA
v_gene: TRBV15
CDR3aa: CATSRAKSGANVLTF
CDR3nt: TGTGCCACCAGCAGAGCTAAATCTGGGGCCAACGTCCTGACTTTC

d_gene: NA
j_gene: TRBJ2-7
abundance: NA
v_gene: TRBV7-2
CDR3aa: CASSGQKDAGAYEQYF
CDR3nt: TGTGCCAGCAGCGGACAGAAGGACGCGGGGGCCTACGAGCAGTACTTC

d_gene: TRBD1
j_gene: TRBJ1-2
abundance: NA
v_gene: TRBV10-3
CDR3aa: CAISQTGVGYGYTF
CDR3nt: TGTGCCATCAGTCAAACAGGGGTTGGCTATGGCTACACCTTC

d_gene: NA
j_gene: TRBJ1-5
abundance: NA
v_gene: TRBV2
CDR3aa: CASMGGPNQPQHF
CDR3nt: TGTGCCAGCATGGGGGGCCCTAATCAGCCCCAGCATTTT

d_gene: TRBD1
j_gene: TRBJ1-2
abundance: NA
v_gene: TRBV11-2
CDR3aa: CASSSIQGRGHGYTF
CDR3nt: TGTGCCAGCAGCTCAATACAGGGGAGGGGCCATGGCTACACCTTC

d_gene: TRBD1
j_gene: TRBJ1-1
abundance: NA
v_gene: TRBV18
CDR3aa: CASSPIQGVNTEAFF
CDR3nt: TGTGCCAGCTCACCGATCCAGGGGGTAAACACTGAAGCTTTCTTT

d_gene: NA
j_gene: TRBJ1-1
abundance: NA
v_gene: TRBV30
CDR3aa: CAWSVEWEGNTEAFF
CDR3nt: TGTGCCTGGAGTGTAGAGTGGGAGGGGAACACTGAAGCTTTCTTT

d_gene: NA
j_gene: TRBJ1-4
abundance: NA
v_gene: TRBV30
CDR3aa: CAWSSQSNEKLFF
CDR3nt: TGTGCCTGGAGTAGCCAGAGTAATGAAAAACTGTTTTTT

d_gene: NA
j_gene: TRBJ2-3
abundance: once
v_gene: TRBV11-2
CDR3aa: CASSFAGSTDTQYF
CDR3nt: TGTGCCAGCAGCTTTGCGGGTAGCACAGATACGCAGTATTTT

d_gene: NA
j_gene: TRBJ1-1
abundance: few
v_gene: TRBV6-5
CDR3aa: CASSYSFLDTEAFF
CDR3nt: TGTGCCAGCAGTTACTCCTTTCTTGACACTGAAGCTTTCTTT

d_gene: NA
j_gene: TRBJ2-3
abundance: few
v_gene: TRBV4-2
CDR3aa: CASSLTSGSSDTQYF
CDR3nt: TGTGCCAGCAGCCTCACCTCGGGCAGTTCAGATACGCAGTATTTT

d_gene: TRBD1
j_gene: TRBJ1-5
abundance: NA
v_gene: TRBV5-6
CDR3aa: CASSFWAGGLQPQHF
CDR3nt: TGTGCCAGCAGCTTTTGGGCAGGGGGTCTCCAGCCCCAGCATTTT

d_gene: NA
j_gene: TRBJ2-3
abundance: NA
v_gene: TRBV18
CDR3aa: CASSRDTDTQYF
CDR3nt: TGTGCCAGCTCTCGTGACACAGATACGCAGTATTTT

d_gene: TRBD1
j_gene: TRBJ1-6
abundance: NA
v_gene: TRBV6-5
CDR3aa: CASSKTGGRSSPLHF
CDR3nt: TGTGCCAGCAGTAAGACAGGGGGTCGGAGTTCACCCCTCCACTTT

d_gene: TRBD1
j_gene: TRBJ2-7
abundance: NA
v_gene: TRBV7-2
CDR3aa: CASSFNRGYEQYF
CDR3nt: TGTGCCAGCAGCTTCAACAGGGGGTACGAGCAGTACTTC

d_gene: TRBD2
j_gene: TRBJ2-7
abundance: NA
v_gene: TRBV11-2
CDR3aa: CASSLHSGRQYEQYF
CDR3nt: TGTGCCAGCAGCTTGCACTCCGGGAGGCAATACGAGCAGTACTTC

d_gene: TRBD2
j_gene: TRBJ2-1
abundance: NA
v_gene: TRBV7-2
CDR3aa: CASKYGPSGEDEQFF
CDR3nt: TGTGCCAGCAAATACGGGCCTAGCGGGGAAGATGAGCAGTTCTTC

d_gene: NA
j_gene: TRBJ1-2
abundance: few
v_gene: TRBV29-1
CDR3aa: CSVLRLLGSGYGYTF
CDR3nt: TGCAGCGTCCTCCGCCTACTAGGGTCCGGCTATGGCTACACCTTC

d_gene: TRBD1
j_gene: TRBJ1-4
abundance: NA
v_gene: TRBV30
CDR3aa: CAWSVTSKGAREKLFF
CDR3nt: TGTGCCTGGAGTGTTACTTCAAAGGGGGCTCGGGAAAAACTGTTTTTT

d_gene: NA
j_gene: TRBJ1-1
abundance: NA
v_gene: TRBV29-1
CDR3aa: CSVEGRGNTEAFF
CDR3nt: TGCAGCGTGGAAGGCAGGGGGAACACTGAAGCTTTCTTT

d_gene: NA
j_gene: TRBJ2-6
abundance: NA
v_gene: TRBV7-9
CDR3aa: CASSLGPVSGANVLTF
CDR3nt: TGTGCCAGCAGCTTGGGACCGGTCTCTGGGGCCAACGTCCTGACTTTC

d_gene: TRBD1
j_gene: TRBJ1-1
abundance: NA
v_gene: TRBV4-2
CDR3aa: CASSKPGQDNTEAFF
CDR3nt: TGTGCCAGCAGCAAACCCGGACAGGATAACACTGAAGCTTTCTTT

d_gene: TRBD1
j_gene: TRBJ1-2
abundance: NA
v_gene: TRBV6-6
CDR3aa: CASSFARDSYGYTF
CDR3nt: TGTGCCAGCAGTTTTGCCCGGGACAGCTATGGCTACACCTTC

d_gene: NA
j_gene: TRBJ2-1
abundance: NA
v_gene: TRBV5-1
CDR3aa: CASSSGEVVDEQFF
CDR3nt: TGCGCCAGCAGCTCGGGAGAGGTGGTGGATGAGCAGTTCTTC

d_gene: TRBD1
j_gene: TRBJ2-2
abundance: few
v_gene: TRBV29-1
CDR3aa: CSVGQGRTGELFF
CDR3nt: TGCAGCGTGGGACAGGGACGAACCGGGGAGCTGTTTTTT

d_gene: TRBD2
j_gene: TRBJ2-7
abundance: NA
v_gene: TRBV4-2
CDR3aa: CASSQLLAGDYEQYF
CDR3nt: TGTGCCAGCAGCCAGTTACTAGCGGGGGACTACGAGCAGTACTTC

d_gene: NA
j_gene: TRBJ2-5
abundance: NA
v_gene: TRBV25-1
CDR3aa: CASSDTVLETQYF
CDR3nt: TGTGCCAGCAGTGATACGGTCCTAGAGACCCAGTACTTC

d_gene: NA
j_gene: TRBJ1-5
abundance: NA
v_gene: TRBV5-6
CDR3aa: CASSFGSNQPQHF
CDR3nt: TGTGCCAGCAGCTTCGGTAGCAATCAGCCCCAGCATTTT

d_gene: TRBD1
j_gene: TRBJ1-1
abundance: NA
v_gene: TRBV29-1
CDR3aa: CSVLRGTANTEAFF
CDR3nt: TGCAGCGTCCTCCGGGGGACAGCCAACACTGAAGCTTTCTTT

d_gene: TRBD1
j_gene: TRBJ2-3
abundance: few
v_gene: TRBV7-9
CDR3aa: CASSRGDRGHLITDTQYF
CDR3nt: TGTGCCAGCAGTCGAGGGGACAGGGGCCACCTGATCACAGATACGCAGTATTTT

d_gene: NA
j_gene: TRBJ2-3
abundance: NA
v_gene: TRBV7-7
CDR3aa: CASSPVPGTDTQYF
CDR3nt: TGTGCTAGCAGCCCAGTGCCGGGGACTGATACGCAGTATTTT

d_gene: NA
j_gene: TRBJ1-1
abundance: many
v_gene: TRBV10-3
CDR3aa: CAISYGEMNTEAFF
CDR3nt: TGTGCCATCAGTTACGGGGAAATGAACACTGAAGCTTTCTTT

d_gene: TRBD2
j_gene: TRBJ2-7
abundance: NA
v_gene: TRBV29-1
CDR3aa: CSVESLAGGTYEQYF
CDR3nt: TGCAGCGTTGAATCACTAGCGGGGGGAACCTACGAGCAGTACTTC

d_gene: TRBD1
j_gene: TRBJ2-5
abundance: once
v_gene: TRBV7-9
CDR3aa: CASSGQGSGETQYF
CDR3nt: TGTGCCAGCAGCGGACAGGGGTCGGGGGAGACCCAGTACTTC

d_gene: NA
j_gene: TRBJ1-6
abundance: many
v_gene: TRBV25-1
CDR3aa: CASSEGPGHTAPLHF
CDR3nt: TGTGCCAGCAGTGAAGGTCCGGGACATACCGCACCCCTCCACTTT

d_gene: NA
j_gene: TRBJ1-1
abundance: NA
v_gene: TRBV4-3
CDR3aa: CASRRTLNTEAFF
CDR3nt: TGCGCCAGCAGACGGACTTTGAACACTGAAGCTTTCTTT

d_gene: NA
j_gene: TRBJ2-5
abundance: NA
v_gene: TRBV5-1
CDR3aa: CASSPRQAQETQYF
CDR3nt: TGCGCCAGCAGCCCTCGACAGGCACAAGAGACCCAGTACTTC

d_gene: NA
j_gene: TRBJ2-3
abundance: NA
v_gene: TRBV1
CDR3aa: CTSVVVSPEAGGQTSTDTQYF
CDR3nt: TGCACCAGCGTCGTCGTCAGCCCCGAAGCGGGGGGCCAAACTAGCACAGATACGCAGTATTTT

d_gene: NA
j_gene: TRBJ2-3
abundance: NA
v_gene: TRBV30
CDR3aa: CAWSVLTDTQYF
CDR3nt: TGTGCCTGGAGTGTCCTTACAGATACGCAGTATTTT

d_gene: NA
j_gene: TRBJ2-2
abundance: NA
v_gene: TRBV5-1
CDR3aa: CASSLVARYTGELFF
CDR3nt: TGCGCCAGCAGCTTGGTAGCGCGATACACCGGGGAGCTGTTTTTT

d_gene: NA
j_gene: TRBJ1-2
abundance: NA
v_gene: TRBV30
CDR3aa: CAWRRDGGGYTF
CDR3nt: TGTGCCTGGAGAAGGGACGGGGGTGGCTACACCTTC

d_gene: NA
j_gene: TRBJ1-2
abundance: NA
v_gene: TRBV5-6
CDR3aa: CASSLVEGRRLAF
CDR3nt: TGTGCCAGCAGCTTGGTTGAGGGGCGCCGACTTGCCTTC

d_gene: NA
j_gene: TRBJ1-2
abundance: once
v_gene: TRBV10-3
CDR3aa: CAISESLGWRNNYGYTF
CDR3nt: TGTGCCATCAGTGAGTCCCTAGGTTGGCGGAACAACTATGGCTACACCTTC

d_gene: NA
j_gene: TRBJ1-1
abundance: few
v_gene: TRBV27
CDR3aa: CASSPRQQSRNTEAFF
CDR3nt: TGTGCCAGCAGCCCTCGACAACAAAGTCGGAACACTGAAGCTTTCTTT

d_gene: NA
j_gene: TRBJ2-7
abundance: NA
v_gene: TRBV11-2
CDR3aa: CASSLFVSGEQYF
CDR3nt: TGTGCCAGCAGCTTATTCGTCTCTGGCGAGCAGTACTTC

d_gene: NA
j_gene: TRBJ2-7
abundance: NA
v_gene: TRBV4-2
CDR3aa: CASSQDLSDYEQYF
CDR3nt: TGTGCCAGCAGCCAAGATCTGTCCGACTACGAGCAGTACTTC

d_gene: TRBD1
j_gene: TRBJ1-1
abundance: NA
v_gene: TRBV29-1
CDR3aa: CSVAPGQAGGTEAFF
CDR3nt: TGCAGCGTTGCTCCTGGTCAGGCAGGGGGAACTGAAGCTTTCTTT

d_gene: TRBD1
j_gene: TRBJ2-3
abundance: NA
v_gene: TRBV7-6
CDR3aa: CASSLVAGQGKDTQYF
CDR3nt: TGTGCCAGCAGCTTAGTAGCTGGACAGGGAAAAGATACGCAGTATTTT

d_gene: NA
j_gene: TRBJ2-7
abundance: NA
v_gene: TRBV4-3
CDR3aa: CASSQGRDPGQFSEQYF
CDR3nt: TGCGCCAGCAGCCAAGGACGGGACCCAGGGCAATTCAGCGAGCAGTACTTC

d_gene: NA
j_gene: TRBJ1-2
abundance: NA
v_gene: TRBV6-6
CDR3aa: CASSDPRGPSFHGYTF
CDR3nt: TGTGCCAGCAGCGATCCCAGGGGTCCTTCCTTCCATGGCTACACCTTC